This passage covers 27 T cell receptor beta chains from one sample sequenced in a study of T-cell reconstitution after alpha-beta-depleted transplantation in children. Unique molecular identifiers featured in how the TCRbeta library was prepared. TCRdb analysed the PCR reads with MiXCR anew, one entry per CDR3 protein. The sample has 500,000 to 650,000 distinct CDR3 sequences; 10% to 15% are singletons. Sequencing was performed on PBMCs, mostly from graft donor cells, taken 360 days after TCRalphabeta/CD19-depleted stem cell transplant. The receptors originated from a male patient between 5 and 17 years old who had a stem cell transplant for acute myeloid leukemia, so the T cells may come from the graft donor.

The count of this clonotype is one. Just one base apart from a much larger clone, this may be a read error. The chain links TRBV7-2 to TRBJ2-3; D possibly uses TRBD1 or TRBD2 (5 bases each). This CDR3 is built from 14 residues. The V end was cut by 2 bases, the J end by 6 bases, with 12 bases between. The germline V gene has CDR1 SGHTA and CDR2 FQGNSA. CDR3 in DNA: TGTGCCAGCAGCTTATTCCAGGGAGCCGATACGCAGTATTTT. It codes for CASSLFQGADTQYF.

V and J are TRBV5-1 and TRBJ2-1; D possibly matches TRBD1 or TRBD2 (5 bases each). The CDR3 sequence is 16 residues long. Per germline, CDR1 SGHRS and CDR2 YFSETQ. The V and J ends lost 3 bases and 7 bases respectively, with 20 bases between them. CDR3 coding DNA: TGCGCCAGCAGCTGGGGTCGGGACGGGTTTGGGAATGAGCAGTTCTTC. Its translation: CASSWGRDGFGNEQFF.

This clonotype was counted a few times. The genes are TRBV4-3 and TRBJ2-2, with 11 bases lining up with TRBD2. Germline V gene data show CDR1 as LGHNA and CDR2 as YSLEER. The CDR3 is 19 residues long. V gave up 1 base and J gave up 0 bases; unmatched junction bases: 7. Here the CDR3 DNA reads TGCGCCAGCAGCCAAGCCCTATTTAGCGGGAGGGCGAACACCGGGGAGCTGTTTTTT. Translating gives CASSQALFSGRANTGELFF.

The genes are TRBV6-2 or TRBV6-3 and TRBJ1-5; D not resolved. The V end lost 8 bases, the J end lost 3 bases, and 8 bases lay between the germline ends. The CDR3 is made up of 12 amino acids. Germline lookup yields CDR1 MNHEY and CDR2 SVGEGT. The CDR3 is CASEAFNQPQHF. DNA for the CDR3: TGTGCCAGCGAAGCTTTCAATCAGCCCCAGCATTTT.

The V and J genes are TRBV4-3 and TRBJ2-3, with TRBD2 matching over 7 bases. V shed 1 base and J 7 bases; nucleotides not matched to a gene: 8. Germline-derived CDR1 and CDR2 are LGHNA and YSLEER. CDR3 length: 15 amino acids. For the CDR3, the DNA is TGCGCCAGCAGCCAAGTATCAGCGGGAATTTATACGCAGTATTTT. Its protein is CASSQVSAGIYTQYF.

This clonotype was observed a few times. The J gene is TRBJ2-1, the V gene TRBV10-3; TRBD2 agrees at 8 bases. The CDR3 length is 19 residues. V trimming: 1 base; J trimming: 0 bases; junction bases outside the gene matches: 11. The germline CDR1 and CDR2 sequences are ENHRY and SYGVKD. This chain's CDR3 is CAISEWVSGIASSYNEQFF. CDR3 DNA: TGTGCCATCAGTGAGTGGGTTAGCGGGATCGCGAGCTCCTACAATGAGCAGTTCTTC.

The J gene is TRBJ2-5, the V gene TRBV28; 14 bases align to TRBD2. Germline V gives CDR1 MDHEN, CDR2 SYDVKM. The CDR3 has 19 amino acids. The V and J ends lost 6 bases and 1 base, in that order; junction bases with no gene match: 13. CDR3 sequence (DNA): TGTGCCAGCAGCGATAGACTAGCGGGAGGGCCGGGTCCCCAAGAGACCCAGTACTTC. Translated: CASSDRLAGGPGPQETQYF.

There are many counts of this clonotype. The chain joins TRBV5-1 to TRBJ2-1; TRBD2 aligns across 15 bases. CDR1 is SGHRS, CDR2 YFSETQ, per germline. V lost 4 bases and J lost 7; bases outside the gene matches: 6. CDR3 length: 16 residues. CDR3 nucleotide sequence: TGCGCCAGCAGCCCCTCAGGACTAGCGGGGGGGAATGAGCAGTTCTTC. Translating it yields CASSPSGLAGGNEQFF.

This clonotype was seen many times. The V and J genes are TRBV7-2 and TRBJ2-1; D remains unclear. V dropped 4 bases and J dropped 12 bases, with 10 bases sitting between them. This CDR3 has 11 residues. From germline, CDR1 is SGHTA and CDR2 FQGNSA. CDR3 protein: CASSWGGRQFF. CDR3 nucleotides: TGTGCCAGCAGCTGGGGTGGTAGGCAGTTCTTC.

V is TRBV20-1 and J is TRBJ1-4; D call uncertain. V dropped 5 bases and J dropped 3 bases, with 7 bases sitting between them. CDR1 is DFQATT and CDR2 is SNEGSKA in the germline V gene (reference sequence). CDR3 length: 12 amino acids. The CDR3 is CSAPAPNEKLFF. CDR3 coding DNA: TGCAGTGCTCCGGCGCCTAATGAAAAACTGTTTTTT.

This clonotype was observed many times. The CDR3 loop is CASSQIGFATNTEAFF. The CDR3 nucleotides read TGTGCCAGCAGCCAGATAGGGTTCGCGACCAACACTGAAGCTTTCTTT. The rearrangement joins TRBV14 to TRBJ1-1; the D is unclear. With 3 bases removed from V and 2 bases from J, the gap between germline ends came to 16 bases. The CDR3 totals 16 residues. Germline V gives CDR1 SGHDN, CDR2 FVKESK.

The CDR3 is CASSLPGGGYTF. CDR3 nucleotide sequence: TGTGCCAGCAGTCTCCCTGGGGGTGGCTACACCTTC. This chain connects TRBV2 to TRBJ1-2; perhaps TRBD1 as D (5 bases). V dropped 5 bases and J dropped 7 bases, with 11 bases sitting between them. The CDR3 runs to 12 residues. Germline-derived CDR1 and CDR2 are SNHLY and FYNNEI.

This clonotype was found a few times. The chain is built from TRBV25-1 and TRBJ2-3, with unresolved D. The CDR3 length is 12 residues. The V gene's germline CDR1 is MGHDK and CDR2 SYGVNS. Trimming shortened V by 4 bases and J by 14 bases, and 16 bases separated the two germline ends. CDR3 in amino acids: CASSALLAPAYF. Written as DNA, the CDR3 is TGTGCCAGCAGTGCCCTCTTGGCTCCCGCGTATTTT.

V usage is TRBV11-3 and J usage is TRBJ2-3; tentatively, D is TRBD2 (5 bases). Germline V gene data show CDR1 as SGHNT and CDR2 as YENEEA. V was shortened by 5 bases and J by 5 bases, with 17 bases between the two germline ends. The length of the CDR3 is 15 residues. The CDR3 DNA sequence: TGTGCCAGCAGCAGTAGTGGACTCCCGGGAGATACGCAGTATTTT. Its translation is CASSSSGLPGDTQYF.

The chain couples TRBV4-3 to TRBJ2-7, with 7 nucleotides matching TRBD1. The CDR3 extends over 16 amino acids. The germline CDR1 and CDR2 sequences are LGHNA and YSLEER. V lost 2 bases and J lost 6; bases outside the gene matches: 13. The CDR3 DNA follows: TGCGCCAGCAGCCAATGGGTGGGACAGACCTCCGGCGAGCAGTACTTC. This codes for CASSQWVGQTSGEQYF.

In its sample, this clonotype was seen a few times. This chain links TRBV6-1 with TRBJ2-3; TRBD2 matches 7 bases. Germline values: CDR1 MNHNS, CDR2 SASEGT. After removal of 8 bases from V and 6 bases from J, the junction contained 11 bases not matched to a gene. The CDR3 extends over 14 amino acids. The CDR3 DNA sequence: TGTGCCAGCCAGGAGTGGGGGGGTGGGGATACGCAGTATTTT. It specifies CASQEWGGGDTQYF.

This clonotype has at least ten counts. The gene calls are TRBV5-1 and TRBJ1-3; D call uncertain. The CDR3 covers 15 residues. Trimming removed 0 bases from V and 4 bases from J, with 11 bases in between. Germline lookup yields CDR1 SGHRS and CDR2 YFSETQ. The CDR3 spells CASSLVMGSGNTIYF. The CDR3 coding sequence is TGCGCCAGCAGCTTGGTTATGGGTTCCGGAAACACCATATATTTT.

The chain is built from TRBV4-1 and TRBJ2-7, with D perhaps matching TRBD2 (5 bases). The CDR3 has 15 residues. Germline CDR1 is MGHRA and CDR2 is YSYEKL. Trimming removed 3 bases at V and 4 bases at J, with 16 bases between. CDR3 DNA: TGCGCCAGCAGCCATGCCTCCCTAGCTGAGTACGAGCAGTACTTC. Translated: CASSHASLAEYEQYF.

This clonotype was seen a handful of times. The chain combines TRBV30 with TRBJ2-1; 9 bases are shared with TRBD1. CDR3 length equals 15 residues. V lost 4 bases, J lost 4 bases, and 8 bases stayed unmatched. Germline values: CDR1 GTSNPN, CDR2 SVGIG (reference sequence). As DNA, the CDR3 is TGTGCCTGGACCCCTTTACAGGGGGCTTACAATGAGCAGTTCTTC. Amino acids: CAWTPLQGAYNEQFF.

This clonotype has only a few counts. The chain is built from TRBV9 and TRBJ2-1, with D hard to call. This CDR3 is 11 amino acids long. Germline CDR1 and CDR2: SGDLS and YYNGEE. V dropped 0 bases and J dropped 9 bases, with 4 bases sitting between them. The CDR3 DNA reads TGTGCCAGCAGCGTAGATGGTGAGCAGTTCTTC. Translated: CASSVDGEQFF.

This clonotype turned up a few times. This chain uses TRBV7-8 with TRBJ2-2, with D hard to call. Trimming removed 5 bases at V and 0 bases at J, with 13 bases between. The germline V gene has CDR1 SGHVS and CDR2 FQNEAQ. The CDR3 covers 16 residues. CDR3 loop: CASSPRPTTNTGELFF. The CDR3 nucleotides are TGTGCCAGCAGCCCCAGGCCTACTACGAACACCGGGGAGCTGTTTTTT.

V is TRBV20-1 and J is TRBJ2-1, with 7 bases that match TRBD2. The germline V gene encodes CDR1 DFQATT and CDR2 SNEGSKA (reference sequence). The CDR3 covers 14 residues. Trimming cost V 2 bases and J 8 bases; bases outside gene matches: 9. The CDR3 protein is CSARRAGFRDEQFF. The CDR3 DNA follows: TGCAGTGCTAGACGAGCGGGATTCAGGGATGAGCAGTTCTTC.

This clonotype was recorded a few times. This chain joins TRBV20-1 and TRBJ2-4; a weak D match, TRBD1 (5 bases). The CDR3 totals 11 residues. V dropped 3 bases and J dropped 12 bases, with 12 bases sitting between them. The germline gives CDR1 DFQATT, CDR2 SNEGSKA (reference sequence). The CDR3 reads CSASPQGNQYF. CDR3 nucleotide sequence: TGCAGTGCTAGTCCCCAGGGCAATCAGTACTTC.

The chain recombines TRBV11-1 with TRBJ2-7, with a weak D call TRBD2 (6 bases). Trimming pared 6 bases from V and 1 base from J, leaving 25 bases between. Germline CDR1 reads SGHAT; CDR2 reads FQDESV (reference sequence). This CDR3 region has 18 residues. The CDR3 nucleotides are TGTGCCAGCAGTTCGGCCCCCCCACTAGGCGGGGTATCCTACGAGCAGTACTTC. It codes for CASSSAPPLGGVSYEQYF. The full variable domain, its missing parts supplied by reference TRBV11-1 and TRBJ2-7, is EAEVAQSPRYKITEKSQAVAFWCDPISGHATLYWYRQILGQGPELLVQFQDESVVDDSQLPKDRFSAERLKGVDSTLKIQPAELGDSAMYLCASSSAPPLGGVSYEQYFGPGTRLTVT.

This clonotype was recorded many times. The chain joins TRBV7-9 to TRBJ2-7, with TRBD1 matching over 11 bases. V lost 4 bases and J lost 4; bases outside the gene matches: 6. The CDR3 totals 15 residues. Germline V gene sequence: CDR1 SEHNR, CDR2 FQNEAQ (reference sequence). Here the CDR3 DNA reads TGTGCCAGCAGCTCGACGGGGACAGGGGGATACGAGCAGTACTTC. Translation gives CASSSTGTGGYEQYF.

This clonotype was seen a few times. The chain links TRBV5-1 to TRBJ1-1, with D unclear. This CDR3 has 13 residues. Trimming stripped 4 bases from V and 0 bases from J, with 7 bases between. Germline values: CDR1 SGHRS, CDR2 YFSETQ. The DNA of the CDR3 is TGCGCCAGCAGCCGGGAACTGAACACTGAAGCTTTCTTT. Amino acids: CASSRELNTEAFF.

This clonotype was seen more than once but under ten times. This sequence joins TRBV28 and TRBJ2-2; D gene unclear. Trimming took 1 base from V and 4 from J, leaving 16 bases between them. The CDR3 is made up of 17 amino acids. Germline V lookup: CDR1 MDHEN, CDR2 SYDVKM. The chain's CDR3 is CASSLYPPPDATGELFF. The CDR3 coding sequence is TGTGCCAGCAGTTTATATCCGCCCCCCGACGCCACCGGGGAGCTGTTTTTT.